The 5 T cell receptor beta chains given below trace back to one sample, sequenced in a study of blood T cells in healthy people across ages. With a J-beta primer mix and a sample-barcoded 5' primer, a second PCR ran 7 to 11 cycles. TCRdb used MiXCR to reprocess the 5' RACE reads, holding one entry per CDR3 protein. The table lists about 930,000 distinct CDR3 sequences, approximately 32% of them singletons, with 10% to 13% in the top ten. These data were also reused for a study on T cells of mothers and their children.

Material: blood. The source of these receptors is a middle-aged woman in good health.

This clonotype has at least ten counts. This rearrangement joins TRBV6-5 to TRBJ2-7; possibly TRBD2 for D (6 bases). From germline, CDR1 is MNHEY and CDR2 SVGAGI. The CDR3 is 16 residues long. The V end was cut by 5 bases, the J end by 5 bases, with 22 bases between. CDR3 amino acids: CASSPARLVRADEQYF. The DNA of the CDR3 is TGTGCCAGCAGTCCCGCCCGACTAGTTCGCGCGGACGAGCAGTACTTC.

There are a few counts of this clonotype. The gene calls are TRBV12-3 or TRBV12-4 and TRBJ2-6; maybe TRBD2 (5 bases). Trimming took off 5 bases at V and 1 base at J, with 21 bases between the two ends. The CDR3 length is 19 residues. CDR3 bases: TGTGCCAGCAGTACTGACCGACTCCGACTACGATCTGGGGCCAACGTCCTGACTTTC. It translates to CASSTDRLRLRSGANVLTF.

The chain is built from TRBV28 and TRBJ1-5; D is unresolved. V gave up 8 bases and J gave up 9 bases, with 11 bases separating them. CDR1 and CDR2 (germline): MDHEN, SYDVKM. This CDR3 has 11 residues. The CDR3 bases are TGTGCCAGCGGACGCGAGAGGCCCCAGCATTTT. Protein sequence: CASGRERPQHF.

This clonotype showed up just a few times. The chain links TRBV28 to TRBJ1-5; D is undetermined. V lost 3 bases, J lost 2 bases, and 11 bases lay in between. The CDR3 spans 15 residues. Germline V CDR1 and CDR2: MDHEN, SYDVKM. For the CDR3, the DNA is TGTGCCAGCAGTTTGAGTGGCAAGGGCAATCAGCCCCAGCATTTT. It codes for CASSLSGKGNQPQHF.

This clonotype has just a few counts. The rearrangement links TRBV6-2 or TRBV6-3 to TRBJ2-6; TRBD1 matches at 9 bases. Germline lookup yields CDR1 MNHEY and CDR2 SVGEGT. This CDR3 region has 16 residues. Germline trimming cut 9 bases from V and 0 bases from J; bases unmatched to any gene: 6. The CDR3 sequence is CASRDRVGSGANVLTF. The CDR3 region has the DNA TGTGCCAGTCGGGACAGGGTGGGCTCTGGGGCCAACGTCCTGACTTTC.